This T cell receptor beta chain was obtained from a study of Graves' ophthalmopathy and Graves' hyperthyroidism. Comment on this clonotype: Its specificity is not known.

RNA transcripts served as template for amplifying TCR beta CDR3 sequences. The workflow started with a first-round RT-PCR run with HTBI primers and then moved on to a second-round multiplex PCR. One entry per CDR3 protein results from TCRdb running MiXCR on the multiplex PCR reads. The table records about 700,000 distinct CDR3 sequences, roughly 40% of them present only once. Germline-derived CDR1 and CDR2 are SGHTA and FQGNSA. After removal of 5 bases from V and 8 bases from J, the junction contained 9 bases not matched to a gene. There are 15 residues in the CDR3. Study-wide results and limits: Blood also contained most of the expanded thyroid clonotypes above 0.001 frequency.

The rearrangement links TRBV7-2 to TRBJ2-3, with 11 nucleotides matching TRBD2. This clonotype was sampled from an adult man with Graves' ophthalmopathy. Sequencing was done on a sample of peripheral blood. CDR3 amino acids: CASSQLAGDSGTQYF. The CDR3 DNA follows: TGTGCCAGCAGCCAACTAGCGGGGGATAGTGGTACGCAGTATTTT.